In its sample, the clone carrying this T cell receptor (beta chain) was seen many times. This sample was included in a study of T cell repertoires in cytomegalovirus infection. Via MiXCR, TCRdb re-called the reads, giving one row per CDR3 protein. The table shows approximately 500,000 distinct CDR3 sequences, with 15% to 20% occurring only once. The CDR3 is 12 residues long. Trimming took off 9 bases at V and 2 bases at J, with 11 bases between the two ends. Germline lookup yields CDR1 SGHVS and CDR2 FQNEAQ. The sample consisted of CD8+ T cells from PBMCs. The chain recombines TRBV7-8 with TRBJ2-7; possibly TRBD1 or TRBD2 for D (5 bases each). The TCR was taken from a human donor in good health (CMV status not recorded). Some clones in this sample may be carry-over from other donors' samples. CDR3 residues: CASGDGPYEQYF. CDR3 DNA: TGTGCCAGTGGGGACGGACCCTACGAGCAGTACTTC.